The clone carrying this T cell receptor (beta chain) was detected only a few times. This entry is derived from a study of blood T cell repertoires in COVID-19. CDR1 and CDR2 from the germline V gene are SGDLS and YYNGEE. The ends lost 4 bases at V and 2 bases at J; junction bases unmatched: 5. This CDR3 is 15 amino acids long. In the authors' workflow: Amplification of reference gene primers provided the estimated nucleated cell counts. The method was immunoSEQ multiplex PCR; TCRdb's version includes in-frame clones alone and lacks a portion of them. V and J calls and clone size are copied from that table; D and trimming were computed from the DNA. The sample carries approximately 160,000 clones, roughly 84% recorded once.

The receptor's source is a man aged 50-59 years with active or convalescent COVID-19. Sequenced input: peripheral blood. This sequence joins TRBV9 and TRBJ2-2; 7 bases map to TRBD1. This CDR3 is CASSPGQRNTGELFF. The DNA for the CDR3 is TGTGCCAGCAGCCCGGGACAGAGAAACACCGGGGAGCTGTTTTTT. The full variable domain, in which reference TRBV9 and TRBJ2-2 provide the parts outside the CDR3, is DSGVTQTPKHLITATGQRVTLRCSPRSGDLSVYWYQQSLDQGLQFLIQYYNGEERAKGNILERFSAQQFPDLHSELNLSSLELGDSALYFCASSPGQRNTGELFFGEGSRLTVL.